This T cell receptor beta chain was recovered during a study of T cells in Graves' hyperthyroidism and ophthalmopathy (dated by TCRdb to the late 2010s). Study-level background: Peripheral blood samples were taken at the time of initial diagnosis, prior to any treatment. A discovery cohort of approximately 97 patients, about 40 with Graves' ophthalmopathy and 57 with stable Graves' hyperthyroidism, was used to find distinguishing TCR V-J signatures. An independent validation cohort of 18 to 20 hyperthyroidism patients and 15 or so patients who later progressed to ophthalmopathy tested prospective prediction of ophthalmopathy. The roughly 100 discovery patients were randomly split 7:3 into training and test sets. Thyroid tissue and blood T-cell repertoires from six Graves' hyperthyroidism patients were also compared in the study. After sampling, hyperthyroidism patients received methimazole starting at 30 mg daily, and ophthalmopathy patients received high-dose intravenous methylprednisolone. TCR Vbeta CDR3 sequencing of approximately 140 peripheral blood samples (43 ophthalmopathy, roughly 74 hyperthyroidism and some 17 progressor patients) is reported in the paper.

TCR beta CDR3 regions were amplified from RNA transcripts. The first round of RT-PCR for the TCR CDR3 was performed with the HTBI primer set and the Qiagen OneStep RT-PCR kit. Libraries were constructed in a second round of multiplex PCR, after which size selection and purification were performed. Paired-end sequencing of the libraries was performed with 100 bp reads on an Illumina HiSeq2000. Per the source publication's procedure: SOAPnuke was used to process the raw data, removing reads that contained adapters or uncalled bases, had a mean Phred below 15, or lacked an exact match to the constant primer or identifier. High-quality paired reads were merged with COPE v1.2.5, and unique nucleotide sequences were defined as clonotypes. MiTCR v1.1 was used to align the clonotypes against IMGT TRBV, TRBD and TRBJ reference segments. The analysis was restricted to V-J combinations with a frequency above 0.0001, which together covered 99% to 99.2% of the repertoires. A TCS score was defined as the ratio of F50 (clonal expansion) to E x V (chaos), with BLOSUM62-based TCRdist applied between CDR3 peptides within each V-J. Welch's t-statistics and random forest reduced 514 V-J features to roughly 13, which were used in a naive Bayes classifier (R e1071). The public reads were reprocessed in TCRdb via fastp at Q25 and MiXCR, keeping in-frame beta chains. Here each entry gathers all rows of one CDR3 protein and keeps the most common genes and DNA. TCRdb, not the original authors, processed these V and J calls. This sample lists around 250,000 distinct CDR3 sequences; approximately 14% were detected once. The ten largest make up roughly 14% of the sample.

CDR3 length: 18 amino acids, cysteine to phenylalanine. The CDR3 DNA has 54 bases and is translated from base 1. According to the germline V gene (reference sequence), CDR1 reads MNHEY and CDR2 reads SMNVEV. The germline ends are 18 bases apart after V is trimmed by 2 bases and J by 1 base. Ten or more counts support this clonotype. This receptor's antigen is unknown. No base qualities exist here, and no much larger clone lies one base off it. Findings and caveats that apply to the study as a whole: No statistical method was used to set the sample size in advance, and investigators knew the group allocation. During validation, the model predicted progression to ophthalmopathy a median of roughly 7.1 months ahead of onset, with 60% to 71% sensitivity and roughly 72% specificity. Most expanded thyroid clonotypes (frequency above 0.001) were also detected in blood, a finding suggesting that blood repertoires may reflect thyroid immune responses. In cross-validation, a model built on a 13 V-J signature told ophthalmopathy apart from stable hyperthyroidism with about 90% sensitivity and roughly 83% specificity, and in testing the same model reached 80%/75%.

Hyperthyroidism patients were aged 18 to 65 years and newly diagnosed, with disease duration of less than 2 months. The study excluded patients with uncontrolled infections, other autoimmune diseases, pregnancy or lactation. Clinical symptoms, serum thyroxine and TRAb, thyroid ultrasound, and orbital computed tomography formed the basis for the diagnoses. Blood from progressor patients was collected at the time of first diagnosis with hyperthyroidism, before any ophthalmopathy symptoms had appeared. PBMCs were isolated from 7.5 to 10 ml of fresh peripheral blood by Ficoll-Paque density gradient centrifugation. Patients classed as progressors first received a Graves' hyperthyroidism diagnosis and then went on to develop ophthalmopathy during follow-up. Trizol reagent was used to extract total RNA, and RNA quality was then checked on an Agilent 2100 Bioanalyzer.

What was sequenced was blood. This receptor chain uses TRBV27 and TRBJ2-4, with a tentative D gene TRBD1 over 5 matching bases. The TCR sequence derives from a woman aged 40 to 49 with Graves' hyperthyroidism that later progressed to Graves' ophthalmopathy. This receptor has the CDR3 CASSLIGAPRLAKNIQYF. The DNA is as follows: TGTGCCAGCAGTTTAATAGGGGCCCCCCGCTTGGCCAAAAACATTCAGTACTTC.